This entry lists 27 T cell receptor beta chains sequenced from one sample in a study of blood T cell repertoires in COVID-19. Only in-frame clones appear in the TCRdb table, and some are missing; sequencing was by immunoSEQ multiplex PCR. Among almost 500,000 clones listed, 75% to 90% were seen once. Sequences were obtained from PBMCs or T cells enriched from blood (not recorded which). The receptors originated from an older woman who had recovered from COVID-19.

The chain combines TRBV4-1 with TRBJ2-1; 8 nucleotides match TRBD1. Germline values: CDR1 MGHRA, CDR2 YSYEKL. The CDR3 spans 15 residues. V was pared by 2 bases and J by 3 bases, with 3 bases of the junction left unmatched. The chain's CDR3 is CASSQLQGVYNEQFF. The CDR3 coding sequence is TGCGCCAGCAGCCAACTACAGGGGGTCTACAATGAGCAGTTCTTC.

The chain uses TRBV7-2 and TRBJ1-6, with 7 bases lining up with TRBD1. V lost 2 bases to trimming and J lost 7 bases; unmatched junction nucleotides: 8. This CDR3 is built from 16 residues. Germline loops: CDR1 SGHTA, CDR2 FQGNSA. The CDR3 region is CASSLWAGGSNSPLHF. In DNA form, the CDR3 reads TGTGCCAGCAGCTTATGGGCAGGGGGTTCCAATTCACCCCTCCACTTT.

V usage is TRBV7-2 and J usage is TRBJ1-5, with D perhaps matching TRBD1 (6 bases). The V gene lost 2 bases and the J gene lost 9 bases, with 17 bases spanning the gap. Per germline, CDR1 SGHTA and CDR2 FQGNSA. The CDR3 has 15 residues. This CDR3 reads CASSLYRAVGGPQHF. CDR3 nucleotides: TGTGCCAGCAGCTTATACAGGGCCGTCGGTGGGCCCCAGCATTTT. Full variable domain (missing parts from reference TRBV7-2 and TRBJ1-5): GAGVSQSPSNKVTEKGKDVELRCDPISGHTALYWYRQSLGQGLEFLIYFQGNSAPDKSGLPSDRFSAERTGGSVSTLTIQRTQQEDSAVYLCASSLYRAVGGPQHFGDGTRLSIL.

Here the CDR3 reads CASSAAHGVNTEAFF. DNA of the CDR3: TGTGCCAGCAGTGCCGCCCACGGGGTGAACACTGAAGCTTTCTTT. The rearrangement uses TRBV28 and TRBJ1-1; D unclear. V lost 5 bases to trimming and J lost 0 bases, with 13 bases between them. Germline loops: CDR1 MDHEN, CDR2 SYDVKM. The CDR3 is made up of 15 amino acids.

This sequence joins TRBV4-2 and TRBJ1-2; no firm D call. V was pared by 4 bases and J by 4 bases, with 16 bases between. The CDR3 has 15 residues. CDR1 is LGHNA and CDR2 is YNFKEQ in the germline V gene. CDR3 DNA sequence: TGTGCCAGCAGCCCCAGACTGACGGGAGGCTATGGCTACACCTTC. This translates into CASSPRLTGGYGYTF.

V is TRBV29-1 and J is TRBJ1-1; 9 positions match TRBD1. Germline V CDR1 and CDR2: SQVTM, ANQGSEA. Unmatched junction bases numbered 4, after V lost 3 bases and J lost 5 bases. This CDR3 comprises 13 residues. The CDR3 spells CSVEDRGGTEAFF. CDR3 nucleotides: TGCAGCGTTGAGGACAGGGGAGGTACTGAAGCTTTCTTT.

V is TRBV9 and J is TRBJ1-2, with TRBD1 identical over 7 bases. Trimming removed 1 base from V and 7 bases from J; junction bases left unmatched: 4. The CDR3 is 13 residues long. CDR1 SGDLS and CDR2 YYNGEE come from the germline V gene. This CDR3 reads CASSVRQGGGYTF. The DNA of the CDR3 is TGTGCCAGCAGCGTACGACAGGGAGGTGGCTACACCTTC.

The chain recombines TRBV7-8 with TRBJ1-2; no clear D gene. The CDR3 covers 14 residues. The V gene lost 1 base and the J gene lost 4 bases, with 10 bases spanning the gap. CDR1 is SGHVS, CDR2 FQNEAQ, per germline. The CDR3 DNA is TGTGCCAGCAGCTTAGGGGGAGGCCCCTATGGCTACACCTTC. Translation gives CASSLGGGPYGYTF.

This clone was counted at least ten times. The chain employs TRBV2 and TRBJ1-6; 7 bases agree with TRBD1. J lost 1 base, V lost 6 bases, and 6 bases had no gene match. The CDR3 length is 16 residues. Germline-derived CDR1 and CDR2 are SNHLY and FYNNEI. Here the CDR3 reads CASSVEQGSYNSPLHF. DNA for the CDR3: TGTGCCAGCAGCGTCGAACAGGGGTCCTATAATTCACCCCTCCACTTT.

V is TRBV5-6 and J is TRBJ1-5, with 9 bases matching TRBD1. There are 16 residues in the CDR3. From germline, CDR1 is SGHDT and CDR2 YYEEEE. Losses at the gene ends were 4 bases for V and 4 bases for J; bases not matched to a gene: 9. The chain's CDR3 is CASSTGETGGNQPQHF. CDR3 in DNA: TGTGCCAGCAGCACCGGAGAGACAGGGGGAAATCAGCCCCAGCATTTT. Together with reference TRBV5-6 and TRBJ1-5, the CDR3 gives the full variable domain: DAGVTQSPTHLIKTRGQQVTLRCSPKSGHDTVSWYQQALGQGPQFIFQYYEEEERQRGNFPDRFSGHQFPNYSSELNVNALLLGDSALYLCASSTGETGGNQPQHFGDGTRLSIL.

In this sample, this clone turned up a few times. The genes are TRBV28 and TRBJ1-6, with 7 positions matching TRBD1. This CDR3 comprises 15 residues. Germline assignment: CDR1 MDHEN and CDR2 SYDVKM. V lost 6 bases to trimming and J lost 7 bases; unmatched junction nucleotides: 9. CDR3 protein: CASSPSTGRNSPLHF. The DNA of the CDR3 is TGTGCCAGCAGCCCTTCGACAGGGAGAAATTCACCCCTCCACTTT.

This clone appeared once. V is TRBV7-8 and J is TRBJ1-3; 7 nucleotides match TRBD1. In germline, CDR1 is SGHVS, CDR2 FQNEAQ. The J segment lost 3 bases and the V segment lost 1 base, leaving 6 bases of the junction unmatched. The CDR3 has 16 residues. The CDR3 loop is CASSLVNRGNGNTIYF. CDR3 bases: TGTGCCAGCAGCTTAGTTAACAGGGGAAATGGAAACACCATATATTTT. The whole variable domain, remainder taken from reference TRBV7-8 and TRBJ1-3, is GAGVSQSPRYKVAKRGQDVALRCDPISGHVSLFWYQQALGQGPEFLTYFQNEAQLDKSGLPSDRFFAERPEGSVSTLKIQRTQQEDSAVYLCASSLVNRGNGNTIYFGEGSWLTVV.

This clone was recorded once. The chain carries TRBV7-9 and TRBJ2-7, with a weak D call TRBD2 (6 bases). The CDR3 is 15 amino acids. Germline CDR1 and CDR2: SEHNR and FQNEAQ (reference sequence). Deletions cut 1 base from V and 1 base from J, with 11 bases between. The CDR3 is CASSLEYGGSYEQYF. The CDR3 region has the DNA TGTGCCAGCAGCTTAGAGTACGGGGGATCCTACGAGCAGTACTTC.

The chain is built from TRBV3-1 (or the pseudogene TRBV3-2) and TRBJ2-2; 7 bases are a match to TRBD2. From germline, CDR1 is LGHDT and CDR2 YNNKEL (reference sequence). The CDR3 has 17 residues. J gave up 6 bases and V 0 bases, and 10 bases lay outside the gene matches. CDR3 sequence (DNA): TGTGCCAGCAGCCAAGATCTTCAGCGGGGTCGGTCCGGGGAGCTGTTTTTT. It specifies CASSQDLQRGRSGELFF.

The chain joins TRBV5-1 to TRBJ2-3; tentative D call: TRBD1 (6 bases). Trimming left V 4 bases short and J 6 bases short, with 12 bases between. Germline V CDR1 and CDR2: SGHRS, YFSETQ. This CDR3 has 13 amino acids. CDR3 in amino acids: CASSTDRLDTQYF. The CDR3, as DNA: TGCGCCAGCAGCACAGACAGGTTGGATACGCAGTATTTT.

This chain uses TRBV2 with TRBJ1-1; D gene unclear. From germline, CDR1 is SNHLY and CDR2 FYNNEI. V dropped 3 bases and J dropped 6 bases, with 17 bases sitting between them. The CDR3 runs 15 residues. The CDR3 nucleotides are TGTGCCAGCAGTGAGCCCCCGCGTTTTGAGGCTGAAGCTTTCTTT. Translated, it gives CASSEPPRFEAEAFF.

The gene calls are TRBV6-5 and TRBJ1-1, with unresolved D. V was pared by 6 bases and J by 8 bases, with 16 bases between. There are 13 residues in the CDR3. CDR1 and CDR2 from the germline V gene are MNHEY and SVGAGI. CDR3 region: CASSLTGRVEAFF. Written as DNA, the CDR3 is TGTGCCAGCAGCTTGACGGGGAGGGTAGAAGCTTTCTTT.

Notes on this clone: A read error may account for a junction end that differs from germline. The J gene is TRBJ2-2, the V gene TRBV7-7; 10 nucleotides agree with TRBD2. The CDR3 totals 16 residues. From germline, CDR1 is SSHAT and CDR2 FNYEAQ (reference sequence). CDR3 nucleotide sequence: TGTGCTAGCAGCTTACTCCTAGCGGGGGCATCCGGGGAGCTGTTTTTT. As protein: CASSLLLAGASGELFF.

This clone has only one observation. This chain links TRBV2 with TRBJ1-2, with 7 bases aligning to TRBD1. The CDR3 is 16 amino acids. The junction had 13 bases not matched to a gene; V was cut back by 7 bases and J by 2 bases. CDR1 is SNHLY and CDR2 is FYNNEI in the germline V gene. CDR3: CASTRTTGVGNYGYTF. The CDR3 DNA follows: TGTGCCAGCACAAGAACAACAGGGGTAGGCAACTATGGCTACACCTTC.

This clone has a single count. The chain joins TRBV7-6 to TRBJ1-6; possibly TRBD1 for D (5 bases). The CDR3 contains 16 residues. V dropped 5 bases and J dropped 5 bases, with 16 bases sitting between them. Germline loops: CDR1 SGHVS, CDR2 FNYEAQ. The CDR3 sequence: CASSPTGDRNNSPLHF. DNA of the CDR3: TGTGCCAGCAGCCCCACGGGGGACCGGAATAATTCACCCCTCCACTTT.

The count of this clone is one. The identical CDR3 is also encoded by other nucleotide sequences in the sample. The rearrangement joins TRBV18 to TRBJ2-5; TRBD2 aligns across 9 bases. With 1 base clipped from V and 2 bases from J, the junction kept 2 bases outside the gene matches. The germline V gene encodes CDR1 KGHSH and CDR2 LQKENI. The CDR3 is 15 amino acids. The CDR3 nucleotides are TGTGCCAGCTCACCACTAGCGGGGGCGCAAGAGACCCAGTACTTC. This gives the protein CASSPLAGAQETQYF.

The chain employs TRBV9 and TRBJ2-3, with 11 nucleotides matching TRBD2. Germline V CDR1 and CDR2: SGDLS, YYNGEE. Trimming cost V 3 bases and J 4 bases; bases outside gene matches: 10. CDR3 length equals 17 residues. The CDR3 coding sequence is TGTGCCAGCAGCGCAAACTTAGCGGGGGGGAGGGCAGATACGCAGTATTTT. Translation gives CASSANLAGGRADTQYF.

The V gene is TRBV19, the J gene TRBJ1-5; D uncertain. CDR1 is LNHDA, CDR2 SQIVND, per germline (reference sequence). V was shortened by 8 bases and J by 4 bases, with 12 bases between the two germline ends. The CDR3 spans 13 residues. The CDR3 nucleotides are TGTGCCAGTCGCGGACGCGGGAATCAGCCCCAGCATTTT. This sequence encodes CASRGRGNQPQHF.

CDR3 DNA: TGTGCCAGCAGTACTAGCGTTAGCACAGATACGCAGTATTTT. This sequence encodes CASSTSVSTDTQYF. J is TRBJ2-3 and V is TRBV6-5; 7 positions match TRBD2. The CDR3 covers 14 residues. Trimming at V came to 5 bases and at J to 0 bases, leaving 2 bases not matched to a gene. Germline V CDR1 and CDR2: MNHEY, SVGAGI.

V usage is TRBV7-2 and J usage is TRBJ2-6; 9 positions agree with TRBD1. The V and J ends lost 4 bases and 2 bases, in that order; junction bases with no gene match: 9. The CDR3 runs to 18 residues. Germline assignment: CDR1 SGHTA and CDR2 FQGNSA. In nucleotides, the CDR3 is TGTGCCAGCAGCTCCCGGACAGGGGAGCTCGCTGGGGCCAACGTCCTGACTTTC. The encoded protein is CASSSRTGELAGANVLTF.

The J gene is TRBJ2-2, the V gene TRBV9, with TRBD1 identical over 8 bases. Trimming cost V 4 bases and J 2 bases; bases outside gene matches: 13. Germline CDR1 and CDR2: SGDLS and YYNGEE. The CDR3 consists of 18 residues. Written as DNA, the CDR3 is TGTGCCAGCAGCAAAGAATCGGGACAGGTCTATAACACCGGGGAGCTGTTTTTT. It encodes CASSKESGQVYNTGELFF.

This rearrangement joins TRBV5-4 to TRBJ1-2; TRBD1 aligns across 7 bases. In germline, CDR1 is SGHNT, CDR2 YYREEE (reference sequence). The CDR3 is 14 residues long. With 4 bases clipped from V and 8 bases from J, the junction kept 11 bases outside the gene matches. CDR3 DNA: TGTGCCAGCAGCCCCGACAGGGAAGTTGAGGGCTACACCTTC. Its translation: CASSPDREVEGYTF.